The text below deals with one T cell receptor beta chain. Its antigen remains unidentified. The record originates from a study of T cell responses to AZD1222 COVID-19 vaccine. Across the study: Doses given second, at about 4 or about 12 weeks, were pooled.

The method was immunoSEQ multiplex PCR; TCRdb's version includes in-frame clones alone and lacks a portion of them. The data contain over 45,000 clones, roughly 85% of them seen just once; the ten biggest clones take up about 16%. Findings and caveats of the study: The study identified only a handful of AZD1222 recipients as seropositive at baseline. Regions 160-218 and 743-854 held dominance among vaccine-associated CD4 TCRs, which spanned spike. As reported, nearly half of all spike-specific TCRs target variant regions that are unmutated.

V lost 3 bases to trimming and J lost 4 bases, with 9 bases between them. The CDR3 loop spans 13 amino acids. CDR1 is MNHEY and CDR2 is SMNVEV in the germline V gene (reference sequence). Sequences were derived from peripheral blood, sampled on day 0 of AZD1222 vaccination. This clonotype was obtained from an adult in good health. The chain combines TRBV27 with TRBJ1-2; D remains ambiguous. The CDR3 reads CASSLRQSYGYTF. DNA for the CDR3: TGTGCCAGCAGTTTGAGGCAATCCTATGGCTACACCTTC.